These 27 T cell receptor beta chains came from one sample sequenced in a study of OX40 agonist ivuxolimab in advanced cancers. Libraries were prepared by immunoSEQ multiplex PCR; TCRdb keeps only in-frame clonotypes and omits some of them. The data hold some 11,000 clones, with about 89% observed a single time. Specimen: CD4+ or CD8+ T cells sorted from blood, collected in a trial of the OX40 agonist ivuxolimab. The receptors stem from an adult with an advanced solid tumor such as melanoma, head and neck, liver or kidney cancer.

J is TRBJ2-1 and V is TRBV10-1, with TRBD2 identical over 9 bases. The CDR3 covers 15 residues. The germline CDR1 and CDR2 sequences are WNHNN and SYGVQD (reference sequence). Trimming removed 3 bases from V and 7 bases from J; junction bases left unmatched: 7. The CDR3 nucleotides read TGCGCCAGCAGTGACCCGGGGCTAGCGGGAAATGAGCAGTTCTTC. This encodes CASSDPGLAGNEQFF.

V and J are TRBV27 and TRBJ2-7, with TRBD2 matching 10 bases. V shed 3 bases, J shed 4 bases, and the junction held 3 bases outside the gene matches. Germline V gene sequence: CDR1 MNHEY, CDR2 SMNVEV (reference sequence). CDR3 size: 14 residues. The CDR3 here is CASSLSSGSYEQYF. CDR3 bases: TGTGCCAGCAGTTTGTCTAGCGGGAGTTACGAGCAGTACTTC.

The chain combines TRBV30 with TRBJ1-1; D uncertain. Germline CDR1 and CDR2: GTSNPN and SVGIG (reference sequence). The germline V and J ends were trimmed by 0 bases and 4 bases, with 9 bases remaining between them. The CDR3 has 13 amino acids. The CDR3 DNA follows: TGTGCCTGGAGTGTACTCCCGGCCACTGAAGCTTTCTTT. Its translation: CAWSVLPATEAFF.

This clone has just one count. The chain couples TRBV4-1 to TRBJ1-3; no firm D call. Trimming pared 1 base from V and 3 bases from J, leaving 10 bases between. CDR1 MGHRA and CDR2 YSYEKL come from the germline V gene. The CDR3 is made up of 15 amino acids. The CDR3 protein is CASSQVSSRGNTIYF. CDR3 bases: TGCGCCAGCAGCCAAGTTAGCTCTCGTGGAAACACCATATATTTT.

The chain has TRBV19 and TRBJ2-1; tentatively, D is TRBD2 (6 bases). Germline-derived CDR1 and CDR2 are LNHDA and SQIVND (reference sequence). Trimming stripped 3 bases from V and 7 bases from J, with 13 bases between. CDR3 length equals 14 residues. The DNA of the CDR3 is TGTGCCAGTAGTATTTTGGGGGGTTGGAATGAGCAGTTCTTC. Translation: CASSILGGWNEQFF.

This chain joins TRBV6-5 and TRBJ2-5; D not certain. The CDR3 sequence is 15 residues long. Germline V CDR1 and CDR2: MNHEY, SVGAGI. V was clipped by 0 bases and J by 2 bases, with 10 bases between them. This CDR3 is CASSYSSGDQETQYF. In DNA, the CDR3 is TGTGCCAGCAGTTACTCGAGTGGGGATCAAGAGACCCAGTACTTC.

About this clone: The same CDR3 arises from other DNA sequences in this sample as well. V usage is TRBV30 and J usage is TRBJ2-1, with 7 bases fitting TRBD2. CDR1 is GTSNPN and CDR2 is SVGIG in the germline V gene (reference sequence). The CDR3 length is 11 residues. Germline trimming cut 5 bases from V and 7 bases from J; bases unmatched to any gene: 2. DNA of the CDR3: TGTGCCTGGGGAGCGGGGAATGAGCAGTTCTTC. This translates into CAWGAGNEQFF. Complete variable domain (other parts from reference TRBV30 and TRBJ2-1): SQTIHQWPATLVQPVGSPLSLECTVEGTSNPNLYWYRQAAGRGLQLLFYSVGIGQISSEVPQNLSASRPQDRQFILSSKKLLLSDSGFYLCAWGAGNEQFFGPGTRLTVL.

The chain combines TRBV6-5 with TRBJ2-7, with 15 bases that match TRBD2. J lost 4 bases, V lost 0 bases, and 1 base had no gene match. The CDR3 has 16 amino acids. CDR1 is MNHEY and CDR2 is SVGAGI in the germline V gene. The CDR3, as DNA: TGTGCCAGCAGTTACTCCGGACTAGCGGGAGGGTACGAGCAGTACTTC. Its translation is CASSYSGLAGGYEQYF.

The chain is built from TRBV5-1 and TRBJ1-6, with D possibly being TRBD1 (6 bases). This CDR3 has 16 amino acids. Germline CDR1 reads SGHRS; CDR2 reads YFSETQ. Trimming stripped 0 bases from V and 4 bases from J, with 11 bases between. The chain's CDR3 is CASSLEPGEYNSPLHF. Written as DNA, the CDR3 is TGCGCCAGCAGCTTGGAGCCAGGGGAATATAATTCACCCCTCCACTTT.

There are a few counts of this clone. V gene TRBV10-3 combines with J gene TRBJ1-1; D gene unclear. Trimming took off 3 bases at V and 0 bases at J, with 5 bases between the two ends. CDR3 size: 13 residues. CDR1 and CDR2 from the germline V gene are ENHRY and SYGVKD. DNA of the CDR3: TGTGCCATCAGTGATACCATGAACACTGAAGCTTTCTTT. This gives the protein CAISDTMNTEAFF.

The genes are TRBV29-1 and TRBJ2-5, with 7 bases fitting TRBD1. CDR3 length: 13 amino acids. V lost 3 bases and J lost 1; bases outside the gene matches: 2. CDR1 is SQVTM, CDR2 ANQGSEA, per germline. CDR3 region: CSVERDSQETQYF. CDR3 DNA: TGCAGCGTTGAGAGGGACAGCCAAGAGACCCAGTACTTC.

This clone was seen once. The rearrangement uses TRBV18 and TRBJ1-1; maybe TRBD1 (5 bases). Trimming removed 0 bases at V and 1 base at J, with 9 bases between. The germline gives CDR1 KGHSH, CDR2 LQKENI. This CDR3 region has 15 residues. CDR3 in DNA: TGTGCCAGCTCACCACCCGGGGGATGGAACACTGAAGCTTTCTTT. Its translation: CASSPPGGWNTEAFF.

The chain recombines TRBV27 with TRBJ1-3; tentative D call: TRBD1 (5 bases). Deletions cut 8 bases from V and 4 bases from J, with 15 bases between. Germline CDR1 and CDR2: MNHEY and SMNVEV (reference sequence). The CDR3 has 14 residues. DNA for the CDR3: TGTGCCAGCCGCTCAGGGTTGCCAGGAAACACCATATATTTT. Translated: CASRSGLPGNTIYF.

This clone appeared a few times. A read error is likely here: a far larger clone is one base away. The chain joins TRBV4-2 to TRBJ2-3, with D possibly matching TRBD1 (6 bases). The CDR3 consists of 17 residues. V was cut by 0 bases and J by 1 base, with 14 bases left in between. Germline V gene lookup returns CDR1 LGHNA and CDR2 YNFKEQ. The CDR3 coding sequence is TGTGCCAGCAGCCAAGATTCTTACAGGGCTGGCACAGATACGCAGTATTTT. Its translation is CASSQDSYRAGTDTQYF.

J is TRBJ2-5 and V is TRBV28; a weak D match, TRBD1 (6 bases). CDR1 is MDHEN, CDR2 SYDVKM, per germline. Trimming removed 2 bases at V and 4 bases at J, with 11 bases between. The CDR3 length is 14 residues. The CDR3 region is CASSLNTGLETQYF. DNA of the CDR3: TGTGCCAGCAGTTTAAATACAGGGCTAGAGACCCAGTACTTC.

The chain recombines TRBV4-1 with TRBJ2-7; TRBD2 is a possible D gene (6 bases). Trimming removed 0 bases at V and 1 base at J, with 22 bases between. The germline gives CDR1 MGHRA, CDR2 YSYEKL. The CDR3 contains 19 residues. The CDR3: CASSQDKVSERVVSYEQYF. CDR3 bases: TGCGCCAGCAGCCAAGATAAAGTGTCGGAGCGGGTCGTTTCCTACGAGCAGTACTTC.

The rearrangement uses TRBV6-6 and TRBJ2-2; D not certain. The CDR3 sequence is 14 residues long. V lost 0 bases, J lost 5 bases, and 7 bases lay in between. CDR1 MNHNY and CDR2 SVGAGI come from the germline V gene (reference sequence). DNA of the CDR3: TGTGCCAGCAGTTACTCTGCCGAGACCGGGGAGCTGTTTTTT. Its protein is CASSYSAETGELFF.

DNA for the CDR3: TGTGCCTGGATAGGTGCGTCGGACGGGACTAACGAGCAGTACTTC. Residues: CAWIGASDGTNEQYF. The chain carries TRBV30 and TRBJ2-7; TRBD2 agrees at 7 bases. Germline V gene lookup returns CDR1 GTSNPN and CDR2 SVGIG (reference sequence). Trimming at V came to 4 bases and at J to 5 bases, leaving 14 bases not matched to a gene. The CDR3 consists of 15 residues. Full variable domain (outside the CDR3, taken from reference TRBV30 and TRBJ2-7): SQTIHQWPATLVQPVGSPLSLECTVEGTSNPNLYWYRQAAGRGLQLLFYSVGIGQISSEVPQNLSASRPQDRQFILSSKKLLLSDSGFYLCAWIGASDGTNEQYFGPGTRLTVT.

J is TRBJ2-7 and V is TRBV28; maybe TRBD1 (6 bases). V lost 2 bases and J 5 bases, leaving 13 bases between the germline ends. CDR1 and CDR2 (germline): MDHEN, SYDVKM. The CDR3 spans 14 residues. The CDR3 bases are TGTGCCAGCAGTTTAGTGGCAGGGGACCACGAGCAGTACTTC. The encoded protein is CASSLVAGDHEQYF.

The rearrangement joins TRBV19 to TRBJ2-1; 8 bases agree with TRBD1. The V gene end was trimmed by 6 bases and the J gene end by 6 bases; junction bases not matched to a gene: 7. Germline V gene lookup returns CDR1 LNHDA and CDR2 SQIVND (reference sequence). The CDR3 is 14 residues long. For the CDR3, the DNA is TGTGCCAGTAGAAACACCGACAGGGGCAATGAGCAGTTCTTC. Translating it yields CASRNTDRGNEQFF.

The rearrangement links TRBV7-2 to TRBJ1-1; D call uncertain. The germline V gene has CDR1 SGHTA and CDR2 FQGNSA. The germline V and J ends were trimmed by 1 base and 3 bases, with 15 bases remaining between them. CDR3 length: 16 residues. Here the CDR3 DNA reads TGTGCCAGCAGCTTAGGTCCGGGAGGAGTTGACACTGAAGCTTTCTTT. Its translation: CASSLGPGGVDTEAFF.

This clone has more than one count but fewer than ten. The rearrangement links TRBV6-5 to TRBJ1-4; no reliable D call. The V gene lost 5 bases and the J gene lost 4 bases, with 11 bases spanning the gap. This CDR3 spans 14 amino acids. Germline-derived CDR1 and CDR2 are MNHEY and SVGAGI. The CDR3 DNA is TGTGCCAGCAGTGATGACGGACTTAATGAAAAACTGTTTTTT. Translated, it gives CASSDDGLNEKLFF.

The chain couples TRBV14 to TRBJ2-3, with 10 bases aligning to TRBD1. The V and J ends lost 4 bases and 2 bases, in that order; junction bases with no gene match: 9. The CDR3 is 17 residues long. CDR1 is SGHDN, CDR2 FVKESK, per germline. As DNA, the CDR3 is TGTGCCAGCAGCCTTTTCCGGGACAGGGGTCCCACAGATACGCAGTATTTT. Translation gives CASSLFRDRGPTDTQYF.

The chain has TRBV28 and TRBJ2-3; TRBD1 agrees at 8 bases. This CDR3 is built from 16 residues. Germline V gives CDR1 MDHEN, CDR2 SYDVKM. The trim removed 3 bases at V and 4 bases at J, leaving 9 bases unmatched. Written as DNA, the CDR3 is TGTGCCAGCAGTTTGGGCCAGGGGGCGTACGCAGATACGCAGTATTTT. It specifies CASSLGQGAYADTQYF.

The J gene is TRBJ1-5, the V gene TRBV4-1, with a weak D call TRBD1 (6 bases). V dropped 2 bases and J dropped 3 bases, with 14 bases sitting between them. Germline V gives CDR1 MGHRA, CDR2 YSYEKL. The CDR3 contains 16 residues. CDR3 in amino acids: CASSQTSGGLNQPQHF. CDR3 DNA sequence: TGCGCCAGCAGCCAAACCTCTGGGGGGCTCAATCAGCCCCAGCATTTT.

The chain joins TRBV5-1 to TRBJ2-7; D is undetermined. Trimming stripped 5 bases from V and 3 bases from J, with 18 bases between. The CDR3 contains 15 residues. From germline, CDR1 is SGHRS and CDR2 YFSETQ. The chain's CDR3 is CASRSPGYGGYEQYF. CDR3 DNA sequence: TGCGCCAGCAGATCCCCCGGTTACGGCGGCTACGAGCAGTACTTC.

The CDR3 nucleotides are TGTGCCAGCAGCCCGCCCCTCGACGGTGAAGCTTTCTTT. It translates to CASSPPLDGEAFF. The V and J genes are TRBV11-2 and TRBJ1-1, with D hard to call. Per the germline V gene, CDR1 is SGHAT and CDR2 is FQNNGV. The CDR3 consists of 13 residues. Trimming took 5 bases from V and 7 from J, leaving 14 bases between them.